This TCR beta chain was identified during a study of blood T cell repertoires in COVID-19. Looking at the study overall: Both acute and convalescent COVID-19 samples were obtained from the United States, Italy and Spain. Sample material is recorded as cDNA or gDNA derived from T cells, B-cell-depleted T cells, or PBMCs.

As originally analysed: How many nucleated cells were present was estimated from reference gene primer amplification. Sequencing was performed with immunoSEQ multiplex PCR; in TCRdb, only in-frame clones are kept and a portion is missing. D and trimming come from the DNA, and the V and J calls and clone size come from that table. The data show roughly 100,000 clones, approximately 80% seen once. CDR1 and CDR2 (germline): MGHRA, YSYEKL. V was trimmed by 5 bases and J by 2 bases, leaving 16 bases between them. The CDR3 extends over 15 amino acids. The clonotype originates from a woman between 65 and 79 years old with acute or convalescent COVID-19. The chain carries TRBV4-1 and TRBJ2-7; the D gene is possibly TRBD2 (5 bases). The sequenced material came from peripheral blood. CDR3 amino acids: CASSSTPGIPYEQYF. The CDR3 coding sequence is TGCGCCAGCAGCTCAACCCCCGGGATTCCCTACGAGCAGTACTTC.